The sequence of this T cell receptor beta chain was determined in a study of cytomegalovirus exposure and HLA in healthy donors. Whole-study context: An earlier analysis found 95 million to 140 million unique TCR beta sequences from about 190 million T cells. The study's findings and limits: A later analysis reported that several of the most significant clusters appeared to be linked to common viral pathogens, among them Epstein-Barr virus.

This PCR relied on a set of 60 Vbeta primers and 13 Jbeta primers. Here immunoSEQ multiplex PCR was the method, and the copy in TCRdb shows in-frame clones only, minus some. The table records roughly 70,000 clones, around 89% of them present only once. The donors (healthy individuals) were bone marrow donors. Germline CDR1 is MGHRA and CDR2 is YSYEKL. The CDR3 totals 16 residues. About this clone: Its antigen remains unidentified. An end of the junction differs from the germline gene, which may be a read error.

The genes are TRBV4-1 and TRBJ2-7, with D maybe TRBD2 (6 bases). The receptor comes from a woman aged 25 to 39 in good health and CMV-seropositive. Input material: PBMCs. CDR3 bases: TGTGCCAGCAGCTTAGAGTCGGGCGGGACTCTGGGTGAGCAGTACTTC. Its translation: CASSLESGGTLGEQYF.